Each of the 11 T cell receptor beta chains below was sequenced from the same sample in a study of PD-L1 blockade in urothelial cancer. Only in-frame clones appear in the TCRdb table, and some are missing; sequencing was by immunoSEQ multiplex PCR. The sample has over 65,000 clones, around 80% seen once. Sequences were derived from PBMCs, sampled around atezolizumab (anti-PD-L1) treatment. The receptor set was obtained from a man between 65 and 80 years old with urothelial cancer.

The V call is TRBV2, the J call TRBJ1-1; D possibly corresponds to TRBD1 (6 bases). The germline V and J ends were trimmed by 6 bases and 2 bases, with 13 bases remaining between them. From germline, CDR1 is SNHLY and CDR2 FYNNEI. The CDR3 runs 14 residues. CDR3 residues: CASRGTGSNTEAFF. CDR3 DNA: TGTGCCAGCAGGGGAACAGGGTCTAACACTGAAGCTTTCTTT.

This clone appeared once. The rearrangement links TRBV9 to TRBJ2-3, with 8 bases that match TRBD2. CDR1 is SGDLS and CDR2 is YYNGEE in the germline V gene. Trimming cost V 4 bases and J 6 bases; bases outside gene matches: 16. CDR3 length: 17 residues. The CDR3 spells CASSLGNSGTLFDTQYF. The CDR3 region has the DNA TGTGCCAGCAGCTTAGGGAATAGCGGGACCCTTTTTGATACGCAGTATTTT.

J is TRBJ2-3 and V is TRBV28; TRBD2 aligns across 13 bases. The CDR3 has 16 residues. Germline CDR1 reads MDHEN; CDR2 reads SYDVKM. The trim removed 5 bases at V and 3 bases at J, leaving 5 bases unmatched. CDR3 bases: TGTGCCAGCAGTCCTACTAGCGGGAGGGGGACAGATACGCAGTATTTT. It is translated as CASSPTSGRGTDTQYF.

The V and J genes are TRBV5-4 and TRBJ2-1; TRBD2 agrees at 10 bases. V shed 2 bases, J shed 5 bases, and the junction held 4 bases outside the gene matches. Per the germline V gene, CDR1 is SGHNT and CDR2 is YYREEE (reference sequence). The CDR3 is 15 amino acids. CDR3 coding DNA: TGTGCCAGCAGCTTAGCGGGAGGGTCGAACAATGAGCAGTTCTTC. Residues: CASSLAGGSNNEQFF.

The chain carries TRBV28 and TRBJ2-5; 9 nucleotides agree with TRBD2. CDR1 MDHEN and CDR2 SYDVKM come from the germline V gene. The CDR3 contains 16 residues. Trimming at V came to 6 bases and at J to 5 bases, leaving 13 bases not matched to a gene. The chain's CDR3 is CASSLRSSGVRETQYF. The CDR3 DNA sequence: TGTGCCAGCAGCCTTAGGTCTAGCGGGGTACGGGAGACCCAGTACTTC.

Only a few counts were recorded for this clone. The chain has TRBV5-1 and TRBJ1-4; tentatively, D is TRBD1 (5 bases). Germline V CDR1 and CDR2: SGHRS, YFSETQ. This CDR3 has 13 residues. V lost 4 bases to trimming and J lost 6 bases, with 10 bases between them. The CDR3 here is CASSVQADEKLFF. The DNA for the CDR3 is TGCGCCAGCAGCGTACAGGCCGATGAAAAACTGTTTTTT.

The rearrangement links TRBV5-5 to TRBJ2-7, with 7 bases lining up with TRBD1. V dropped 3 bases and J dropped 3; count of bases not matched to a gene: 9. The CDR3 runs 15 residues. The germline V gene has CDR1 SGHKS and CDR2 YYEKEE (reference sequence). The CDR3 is CASSSSGQKFYEQYF. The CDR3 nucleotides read TGTGCCAGCAGCTCCTCGGGACAGAAATTCTACGAGCAGTACTTC.

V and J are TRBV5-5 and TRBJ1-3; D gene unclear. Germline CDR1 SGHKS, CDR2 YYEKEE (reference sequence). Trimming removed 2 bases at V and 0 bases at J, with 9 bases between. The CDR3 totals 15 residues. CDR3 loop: CASSFQATSGNTIYF. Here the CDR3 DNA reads TGTGCCAGCAGCTTTCAGGCGACCTCTGGAAACACCATATATTTT.

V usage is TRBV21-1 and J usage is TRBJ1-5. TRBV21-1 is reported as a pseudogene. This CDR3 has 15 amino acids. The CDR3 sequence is CASSACGAGSQPQHF. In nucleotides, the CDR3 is TGTGCCAGCAGCGCCTGCGGGGCAGGGTCTCAGCCCCAGCATTTT.

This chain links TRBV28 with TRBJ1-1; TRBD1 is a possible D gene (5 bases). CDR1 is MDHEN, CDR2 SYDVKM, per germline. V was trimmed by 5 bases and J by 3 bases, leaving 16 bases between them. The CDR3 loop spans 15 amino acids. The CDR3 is CASSPRTQGHTEAFF. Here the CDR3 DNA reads TGTGCCAGCAGTCCCAGGACGCAGGGTCACACTGAAGCTTTCTTT.

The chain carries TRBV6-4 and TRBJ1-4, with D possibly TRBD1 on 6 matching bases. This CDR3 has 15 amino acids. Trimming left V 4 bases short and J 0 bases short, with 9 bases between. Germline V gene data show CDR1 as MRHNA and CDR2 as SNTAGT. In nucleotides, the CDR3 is TGTGCCAGCAGTGTGACAGGTACAACTAATGAAAAACTGTTTTTT. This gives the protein CASSVTGTTNEKLFF.